Following are 27 T cell receptor beta chains from one sample sequenced in a study of control samples from healthy donors and cancer patients. Assay used: immunoSEQ multiplex PCR; TCRdb lists only in-frame clones, some missing. This sample carries some 7,300 clones, roughly 70% of them seen once, and the ten largest clones take about 17%. Material: formalin-fixed, paraffin-embedded tissue. All receptors come from a male donor with melanoma.

This chain connects TRBV11-2 to TRBJ1-6; D call uncertain. Germline assignment: CDR1 SGHAT and CDR2 FQNNGV. This CDR3 has 14 residues. The V end was cut by 5 bases, the J end by 9 bases, with 14 bases between. The CDR3 protein is CASSPPPVISPLHF. The CDR3 DNA reads TGTGCCAGCAGCCCGCCCCCAGTAATTTCACCCCTCCACTTT.

V gene TRBV7-9 combines with J gene TRBJ1-1, with 9 bases aligning to TRBD1. V shed 10 bases and J 3 bases; nucleotides not matched to a gene: 6. CDR1 SEHNR and CDR2 FQNEAQ come from the germline V gene (reference sequence). The CDR3 contains 13 residues. In DNA form, the CDR3 reads TGTGCCATCACAGGGGGCAGGGACACTGAAGCTTTCTTT. Translated: CAITGGRDTEAFF.

CDR3 nucleotides: TGTGCCAGCAGTCTCGAGGGGGGAAAATCACCCCTCCACTTT. Amino acids: CASSLEGGKSPLHF. The chain combines TRBV7-9 with TRBJ1-6; TRBD1 is a possible D gene (6 bases). V was clipped by 6 bases and J by 10 bases, with 16 bases between them. The germline V gene has CDR1 SEHNR and CDR2 FQNEAQ (reference sequence). The CDR3 is made up of 14 amino acids.

The V call is TRBV27, the J call TRBJ1-1, with D possibly TRBD1 on 6 matching bases. The CDR3 runs 13 residues. Germline CDR1 and CDR2: MNHEY and SMNVEV (reference sequence). V shed 8 bases and J shed 0 bases, with 10 bases lying between them. CDR3 in amino acids: CASGTSLNTEAFF. The CDR3 nucleotides are TGTGCCAGCGGGACATCCCTGAACACTGAAGCTTTCTTT.

The CDR3 DNA reads TGTGCCGGGAGTAGGGGCTGGGGCTATGGCTACACCTTC. It yields the protein CAGSRGWGYGYTF. The V and J genes are TRBV19 and TRBJ1-2; possible D gene TRBD1, 5 bases. Germline V CDR1 and CDR2: LNHDA, SQIVND (reference sequence). V gave up 11 bases and J gave up 4 bases, with 17 bases separating them. The CDR3 contains 13 residues.

The rearrangement uses TRBV6-6 and TRBJ1-6, with no clear D. The V gene lost 5 bases and the J gene lost 7 bases, with 21 bases spanning the gap. The germline V gene encodes CDR1 MNHNY and CDR2 SVGAGI (reference sequence). The CDR3 spans 17 residues. The CDR3 DNA reads as TGTGCCAGCAGTCCGAGGAGAGGGCCCACCGCAAATTCACCCCTCCACTTT. Amino acid sequence: CASSPRRGPTANSPLHF.

This sequence joins TRBV4-1 and TRBJ1-5; TRBD1 might be the D (6 bases). V was trimmed by 0 bases and J by 7 bases, leaving 13 bases between them. Germline V lookup: CDR1 MGHRA, CDR2 YSYEKL. The CDR3 loop spans 15 amino acids. CDR3 sequence (DNA): TGCGCCAGCAGCCAAGAGTCAGGGGAGCACCAGCCCCAGCATTTT. Its protein product is CASSQESGEHQPQHF.

J is TRBJ2-5 and V is TRBV7-8, with 8 positions matching TRBD2. The germline CDR1 and CDR2 sequences are SGHVS and FQNEAQ. CDR3 length equals 16 residues. Losses at the gene ends were 0 bases for V and 1 base for J; bases not matched to a gene: 4. The CDR3 spells CASSLAGGGPQETQYF. The CDR3 DNA is TGTGCCAGCAGCTTAGCGGGCGGGGGGCCCCAAGAGACCCAGTACTTC.

This chain joins TRBV10-1 and TRBJ2-3; D possibly corresponds to TRBD1 (6 bases). CDR1 is WNHNN, CDR2 SYGVQD, per germline (reference sequence). The CDR3 runs 15 residues. Trimming left V 6 bases short and J 0 bases short, with 13 bases between. The CDR3 sequence is CASRATGASTDTQYF. The CDR3 DNA follows: TGCGCCAGCAGGGCGACAGGCGCAAGCACAGATACGCAGTATTTT.

The chain carries TRBV3-1 (or the pseudogene TRBV3-2) and TRBJ1-5; D unresolved. V lost 3 bases and J 4 bases, leaving 7 bases between the germline ends. The CDR3 runs 13 residues. Germline CDR1 reads LGHDT; CDR2 reads YNNKEL (reference sequence). In DNA, the CDR3 is TGTGCCAGCAGCCATCTGGAAAATCAGCCCCAGCATTTT. Translation gives CASSHLENQPQHF.

The V gene is TRBV5-5, the J gene TRBJ1-2; D is unclear. CDR1 SGHKS and CDR2 YYEKEE come from the germline V gene (reference sequence). This CDR3 is 12 amino acids long. V shed 4 bases and J shed 8 bases, with 12 bases lying between them. In DNA, the CDR3 is TGTGCCAGCAGCCTCGGGTCGAGAGGCTACACCTTC. Translated, it gives CASSLGSRGYTF.

V gene TRBV7-9 combines with J gene TRBJ2-2, with 8 bases lining up with TRBD1. CDR1 SEHNR and CDR2 FQNEAQ come from the germline V gene (reference sequence). The CDR3 spans 16 residues. The junction had 8 bases not matched to a gene; V was cut back by 4 bases and J by 4 bases. The DNA of the CDR3 is TGTGCCAGCAGCTCAACGGGACAGGCGGCCACCGGGGAGCTGTTTTTT. It yields the protein CASSSTGQAATGELFF.

The chain is built from TRBV7-6 and TRBJ2-6, with D maybe TRBD1 (5 bases). The germline V gene encodes CDR1 SGHVS and CDR2 FNYEAQ. The V end was cut by 1 base, the J end by 0 bases, with 16 bases between. The CDR3 is 19 amino acids. The CDR3 DNA follows: TGTGCCAGCAGCTTAGAGACAGCCACCAGATTCTCTGGGGCCAACGTCCTGACTTTC. It encodes CASSLETATRFSGANVLTF.

The chain employs TRBV5-3 and TRBJ2-7, with D unresolved. TRBV5-3 belongs to the ORF category, with a function that is uncertain. V was trimmed by 4 bases and J by 1 base, leaving 9 bases between them. This CDR3 is 13 amino acids long. The CDR3, as DNA: TGTGCCAGAAGCCCCCTCGTTTCCTACGAGCAGTACGTC. Amino acid sequence: CARSPLVSYEQYV.

V gene TRBV28 combines with J gene TRBJ2-3; D unclear. V lost 3 bases, J lost 0 bases, and 13 bases lay in between. Germline CDR1 MDHEN, CDR2 SYDVKM. The CDR3 spans 16 residues. The CDR3 DNA is TGTGCCAGCAGTTTGGGGTTCCGTGCTAGCACAGATACGCAGTATTTT. Translation: CASSLGFRASTDTQYF. Filled out from reference TRBV28 and TRBJ2-3, the complete variable domain reads DVKVTQSSRYLVKRTGEKVFLECVQDMDHENMFWYRQDPGLGLRLIYFSYDVKMKEKGDIPEGYSVSREKKERFSLILESASTNQTSMYLCASSLGFRASTDTQYFGPGTRLTVL.

The chain couples TRBV19 to TRBJ2-1, with 10 bases that match TRBD1. Germline assignment: CDR1 LNHDA and CDR2 SQIVND (reference sequence). After removal of 5 bases from V and 9 bases from J, the junction contained 10 bases not matched to a gene. The CDR3 is 15 residues long. The CDR3, as DNA: TGTGCCAGTAGTCTGCGGACAGGGGGGTCAGGTGAGCAGTTCTTC. It specifies CASSLRTGGSGEQFF.

This chain links TRBV6-6 with TRBJ1-1; a possible D gene is TRBD1 (6 bases). Germline lookup yields CDR1 MNHNY and CDR2 SVGAGI (reference sequence). V lost 6 bases and J 10 bases, leaving 18 bases between the germline ends. The CDR3 consists of 13 residues. The CDR3, as DNA: TGTGCCAGCAGGATACAGGGTTGGCCGGCAGCTTTCTTT. It translates to CASRIQGWPAAFF.

As for this clone: In the same sample, other DNA sequences code for this CDR3. This CDR3 reads CASSRGAREPENHNEQFF. The CDR3 nucleotides are TGCGCCAGCAGCCGAGGAGCTCGGGAGCCAGAAAATCACAATGAGCAGTTCTTC. The J gene is TRBJ2-1, the V gene TRBV4-3; TRBD2 is a possible D gene (6 bases). The CDR3 sequence is 18 residues long. Per germline, CDR1 LGHNA and CDR2 YSLEER. V was trimmed by 4 bases and J by 5 bases, leaving 24 bases between them.

This clone is deemed medium-sized (0.01 to 0.1%). The V gene is TRBV19, the J gene TRBJ2-7, with D possibly TRBD1 on 6 matching bases. CDR3 length equals 13 residues. Germline loops: CDR1 LNHDA, CDR2 SQIVND (reference sequence). Trimming cost V 3 bases and J 6 bases, with 12 bases left between them. The DNA for the CDR3 is TGTGCCAGTAGTATTGGGACATCACGCGAGCAGTACTTC. It codes for CASSIGTSREQYF.

V gene TRBV27 combines with J gene TRBJ2-7; TRBD1 aligns across 10 bases. Unmatched junction bases numbered 6, after V lost 5 bases and J lost 5 bases. This CDR3 has 14 amino acids. Germline V gene sequence: CDR1 MNHEY, CDR2 SMNVEV (reference sequence). CDR3 sequence (DNA): TGTGCCAGCAGTCCCGGGACAGGGGTGAACGAGCAGTACGTC. Its translation is CASSPGTGVNEQYV.

The chain recombines TRBV7-3 with TRBJ2-1; D may be TRBD1 (5 bases). This CDR3 spans 16 amino acids. The germline V gene encodes CDR1 SGHTA and CDR2 FQGTGA. The V end was cut by 2 bases, the J end by 0 bases, with 11 bases between. The CDR3 here is CASSLETDSSYNEQFF. The DNA of the CDR3 is TGTGCCAGCAGCTTAGAGACAGATAGCTCCTACAATGAGCAGTTCTTC.

This chain joins TRBV10-1 and TRBJ2-1; D perhaps matches TRBD1 (6 bases). The CDR3 loop spans 17 amino acids. Per germline, CDR1 WNHNN and CDR2 SYGVQD (reference sequence). V was trimmed by 0 bases and J by 0 bases, leaving 12 bases between them. This chain's CDR3 is CASSESRQETSYNEQFF. The CDR3 DNA reads TGCGCCAGCAGTGAGTCTCGACAGGAAACCTCCTACAATGAGCAGTTCTTC.

This sequence joins TRBV6-5 and TRBJ2-2; D call uncertain. The CDR3 runs to 14 residues. V dropped 6 bases and J dropped 5 bases, with 13 bases sitting between them. Per germline, CDR1 MNHEY and CDR2 SVGAGI. CDR3 sequence: CASRSQLSTGELFF. CDR3 in DNA: TGTGCCAGCAGATCCCAGCTGAGTACCGGGGAGCTGTTTTTT.

The chain combines TRBV3-1 (or the pseudogene TRBV3-2) with TRBJ1-1, with no clear D. V was trimmed by 2 bases and J by 5 bases, leaving 9 bases between them. In germline, CDR1 is LGHDT, CDR2 YNNKEL (reference sequence). CDR3 length equals 13 residues. The CDR3, as DNA: TGTGCCAGCAGCCAAAAATCTCAGACTGAAGCTTTCTTT. Its translation is CASSQKSQTEAFF.

The rearrangement uses TRBV29-1 and TRBJ1-1; the D gene is possibly TRBD1 (6 bases). Germline V gene sequence: CDR1 SQVTM, CDR2 ANQGSEA. V shed 7 bases and J shed 7 bases, with 16 bases lying between them. The CDR3 totals 12 residues. The chain's CDR3 is CSGTGLAREAFF. The CDR3 DNA is TGCAGCGGAACAGGGTTAGCACGTGAAGCTTTCTTT.

This sequence joins TRBV10-3 and TRBJ2-7; the match to TRBD2 covers 14 bases. CDR3 size: 15 residues. V trimming: 3 bases; J trimming: 7 bases; junction bases outside the gene matches: 5. Germline values: CDR1 ENHRY, CDR2 SYGVKD. The CDR3 loop is CAISDGTSGGIEQYF. The CDR3 nucleotides read TGTGCCATCAGTGACGGGACTAGCGGGGGAATAGAGCAGTACTTC.

The V gene is TRBV7-7, the J gene TRBJ2-5; D possibly corresponds to TRBD1 (5 bases). CDR3 length equals 15 residues. Trimming left V 1 base short and J 1 base short, with 10 bases between. Per germline, CDR1 SSHAT and CDR2 FNYEAQ (reference sequence). Written as DNA, the CDR3 is TGTGCCAGCAGCTTAGGCGGCAGGGCCCAAGAGACCCAGTACTTC. Protein: CASSLGGRAQETQYF.